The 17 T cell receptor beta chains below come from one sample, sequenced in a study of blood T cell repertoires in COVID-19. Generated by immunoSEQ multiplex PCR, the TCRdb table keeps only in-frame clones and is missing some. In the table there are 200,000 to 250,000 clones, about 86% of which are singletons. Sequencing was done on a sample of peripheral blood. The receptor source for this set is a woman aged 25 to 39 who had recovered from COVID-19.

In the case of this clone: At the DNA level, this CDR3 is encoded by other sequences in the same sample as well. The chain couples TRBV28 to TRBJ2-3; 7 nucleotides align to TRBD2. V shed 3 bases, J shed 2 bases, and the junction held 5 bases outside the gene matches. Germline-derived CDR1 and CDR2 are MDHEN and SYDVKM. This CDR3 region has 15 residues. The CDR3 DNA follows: TGTGCCAGCAGTTTGCCTAGCGGTCTCACAGATACGCAGTATTTT. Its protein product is CASSLPSGLTDTQYF.

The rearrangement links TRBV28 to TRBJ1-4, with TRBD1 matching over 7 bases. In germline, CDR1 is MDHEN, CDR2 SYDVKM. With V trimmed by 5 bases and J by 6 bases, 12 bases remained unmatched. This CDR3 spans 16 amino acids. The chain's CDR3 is CASSPRGRGAYEKLFF. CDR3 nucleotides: TGTGCCAGCAGTCCGAGGGGGCGCGGGGCATATGAAAAACTGTTTTTT.

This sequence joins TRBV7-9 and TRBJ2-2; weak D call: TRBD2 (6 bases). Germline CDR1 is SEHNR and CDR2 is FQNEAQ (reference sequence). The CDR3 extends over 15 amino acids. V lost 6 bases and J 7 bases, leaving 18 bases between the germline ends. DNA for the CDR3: TGTGCCAGCAGGCCTAGACAGACGGGAGTCGGGGAGCTGTTTTTT. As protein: CASRPRQTGVGELFF.

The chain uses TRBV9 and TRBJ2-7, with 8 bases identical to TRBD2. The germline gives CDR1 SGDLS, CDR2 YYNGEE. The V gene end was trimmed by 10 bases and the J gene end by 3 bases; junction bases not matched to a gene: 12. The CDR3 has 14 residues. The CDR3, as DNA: TGTGCCTCCTCGGAAGGAGCGGGAGTCTACGAGCAGTACTTC. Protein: CASSEGAGVYEQYF.

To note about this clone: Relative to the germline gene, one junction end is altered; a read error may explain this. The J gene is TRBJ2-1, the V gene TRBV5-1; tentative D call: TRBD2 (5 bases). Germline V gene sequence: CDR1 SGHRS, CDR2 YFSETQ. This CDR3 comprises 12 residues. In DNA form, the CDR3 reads TGCGCCAGCAGCTTCCTCCGGGATGATAGGATCTTC. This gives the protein CASSFLRDDRIF.

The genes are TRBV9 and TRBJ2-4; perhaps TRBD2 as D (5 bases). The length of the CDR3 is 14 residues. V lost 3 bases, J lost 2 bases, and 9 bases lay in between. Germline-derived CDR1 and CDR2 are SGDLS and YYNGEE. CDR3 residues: CASSDGVSKNIQYF. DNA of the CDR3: TGTGCCAGCAGCGACGGGGTGTCCAAAAACATTCAGTACTTC.

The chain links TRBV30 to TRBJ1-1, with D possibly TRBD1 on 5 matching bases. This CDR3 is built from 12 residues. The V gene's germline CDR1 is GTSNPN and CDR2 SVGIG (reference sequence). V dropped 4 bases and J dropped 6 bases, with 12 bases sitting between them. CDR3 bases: TGTGCCTGGACCAGACCGGGGGCTGAAGCTTTCTTT. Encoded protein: CAWTRPGAEAFF.

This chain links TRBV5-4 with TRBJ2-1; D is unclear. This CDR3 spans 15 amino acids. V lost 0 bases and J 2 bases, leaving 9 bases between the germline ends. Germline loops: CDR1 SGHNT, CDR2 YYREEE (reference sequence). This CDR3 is CASSLATRAYNEQFF. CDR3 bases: TGTGCCAGCAGCTTGGCCACCCGGGCCTACAATGAGCAGTTCTTC.

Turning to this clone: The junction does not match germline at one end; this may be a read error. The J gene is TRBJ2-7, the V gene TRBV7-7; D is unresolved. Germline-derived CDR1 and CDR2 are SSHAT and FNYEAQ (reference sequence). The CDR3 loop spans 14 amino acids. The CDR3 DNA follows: TGTGCTAGCAGCGACGGAGTCGGCTCCTACGAGCAGTACTTC. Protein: CASSDGVGSYEQYF.

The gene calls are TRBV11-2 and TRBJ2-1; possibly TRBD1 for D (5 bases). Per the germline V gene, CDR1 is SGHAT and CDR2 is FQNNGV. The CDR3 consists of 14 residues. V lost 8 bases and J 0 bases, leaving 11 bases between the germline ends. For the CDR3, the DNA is TGTGCCAGCCAGGGCAGGAGCTCCTACAATGAGCAGTTCTTC. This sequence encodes CASQGRSSYNEQFF.

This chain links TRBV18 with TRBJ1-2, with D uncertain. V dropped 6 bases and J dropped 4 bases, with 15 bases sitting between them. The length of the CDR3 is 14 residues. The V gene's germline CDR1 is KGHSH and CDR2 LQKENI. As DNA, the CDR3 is TGTGCCAGCTCCCAAGCGGGCGCCGGCTATGGCTACACCTTC. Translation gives CASSQAGAGYGYTF.

DNA of the CDR3: TGTGCCAGCAGCGCCTCCCTCAGTCCGGGACAGGGGAACTATGGCTACACCTTC. The encoded protein is CASSASLSPGQGNYGYTF. This sequence joins TRBV9 and TRBJ1-2, with 10 bases fitting TRBD1. With V trimmed by 3 bases and J by 2 bases, 13 bases remained unmatched. CDR3 size: 18 residues. Germline V lookup: CDR1 SGDLS, CDR2 YYNGEE.

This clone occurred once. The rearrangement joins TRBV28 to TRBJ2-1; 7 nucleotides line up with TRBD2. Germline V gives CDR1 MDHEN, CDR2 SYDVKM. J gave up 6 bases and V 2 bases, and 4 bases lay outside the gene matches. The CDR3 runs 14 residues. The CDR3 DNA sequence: TGTGCCAGCAGTTTAACGGGGGGAGGCAATGAGCAGTTCTTC. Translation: CASSLTGGGNEQFF.

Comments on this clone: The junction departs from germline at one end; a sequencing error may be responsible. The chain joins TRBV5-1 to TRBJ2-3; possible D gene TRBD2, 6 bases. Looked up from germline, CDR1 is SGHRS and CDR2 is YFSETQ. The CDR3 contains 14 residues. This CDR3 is CASSYQFGGSSENF. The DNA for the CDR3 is TGCGCCAGCAGCTACCAGTTCGGAGGTTCTAGCGAGAATTTT.

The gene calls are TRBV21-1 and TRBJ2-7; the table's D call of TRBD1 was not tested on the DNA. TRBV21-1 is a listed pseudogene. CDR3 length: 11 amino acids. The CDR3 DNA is TGTCTACAGGGGAAACCCTACGAGCAGTACTTC. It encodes CLQGKPYEQYF.

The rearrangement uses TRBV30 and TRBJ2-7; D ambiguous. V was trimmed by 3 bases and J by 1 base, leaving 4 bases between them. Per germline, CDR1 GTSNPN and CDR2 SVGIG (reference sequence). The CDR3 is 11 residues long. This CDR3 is CAWSPSYEQYF. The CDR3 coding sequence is TGTGCCTGGAGCCCATCCTACGAGCAGTACTTC.

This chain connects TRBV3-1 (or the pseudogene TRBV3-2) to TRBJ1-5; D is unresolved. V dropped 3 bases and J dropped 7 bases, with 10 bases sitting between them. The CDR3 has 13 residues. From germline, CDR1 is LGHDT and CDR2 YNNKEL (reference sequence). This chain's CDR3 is CASSQQVGQPQHF. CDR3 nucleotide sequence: TGTGCCAGCAGCCAGCAAGTCGGGCAGCCCCAGCATTTT.